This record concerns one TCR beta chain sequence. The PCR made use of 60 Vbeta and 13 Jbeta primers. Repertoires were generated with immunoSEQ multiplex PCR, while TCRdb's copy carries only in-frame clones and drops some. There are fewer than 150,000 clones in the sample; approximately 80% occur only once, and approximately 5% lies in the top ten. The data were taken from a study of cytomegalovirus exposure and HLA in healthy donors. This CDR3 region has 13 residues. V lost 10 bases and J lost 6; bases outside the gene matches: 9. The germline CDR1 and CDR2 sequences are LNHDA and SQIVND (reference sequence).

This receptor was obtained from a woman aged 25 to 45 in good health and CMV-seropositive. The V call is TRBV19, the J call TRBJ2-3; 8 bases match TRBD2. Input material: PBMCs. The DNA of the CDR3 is TGTGCCACCATTAGCGGGATTAGTGATACGCAGTATTTT. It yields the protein CATISGISDTQYF.